The source of this T cell receptor beta chain is a study of blood T cell repertoires in COVID-19 (dated by TCRdb to 2020 to 2021). In terms of the full investigation: Samples covering the acute and convalescent phases of COVID-19 were provided by collaborators in the United States, Italy and Spain. The material from the prospective study consisted of cDNA or gDNA derived from T cells, B-cell-depleted T cells, or PBMCs. The samples were drawn from two sources: the first 160 participants of the ongoing ImmuneRACE study, and 1,000 to 1,500 subjects contributed by 6 global collaborators. Where available, HLA class I and class II types were taken from metadata supplied by the sample provider and were not determined by assay-based typing. Sample metadata almost always included a de-identified subject ID, COVID-19 status, age in years and sex. The repertoires were made available in a free public database intended to serve as a resource for research on the immune response to SARS-CoV-2. Deeply sampled blood TCRbeta repertoires from subjects exposed to, actively infected with, or recovered from COVID-19 were included in the dataset.

As encoded in the germline V gene, CDR1 is SNHLY while CDR2 is FYNNEI. From the cysteine up to the phenylalanine, the CDR3 has a length of 15 residues. CDR3 DNA is the only sequence kept; it has 45 bases, read in frame from the first base. Trimming takes 6 bases from V and 5 bases from J, and the germline ends sit 18 bases apart. The study at large found these results: The amount of clinical and demographic metadata varied by source and participant and was provided uncurated.

One collaborating source in Seattle enrolled patients while the patients were actively infected and followed the patients over time throughout the course of disease. Whole blood was collected in K2EDTA tubes by collaborating institutions according to the institutions' own protocols. For TCRbeta analysis, collaborators shipped samples in one of three forms: frozen whole blood, isolated PBMCs, or DNA extracted from either of those sample types. Worth noting for this clone: Its antigen has not been determined. Per-base quality was not reported, and no clone a single base away is much larger than it.

TCRbeta CDR3 regions were amplified from genomic DNA using the immunoSEQ Assay, a bias-controlled multiplex PCR. As for the original processing: The number of nucleated cells in each sample was estimated from the amplification of reference gene primers within the assay. Sequence reads were collapsed and filtered to measure the absolute abundance of every unique TCRbeta CDR3 rearrangement. Productive Simpson clonality was computed per sample as the square root of Simpson's diversity index over productive rearrangements. Held by TCRdb, this immuneACCESS table contains in-frame sequences only and omits some clones. Under half of the omission traces to an unresolved V gene where checked; the cause of the rest is unknown. The DNA was the basis for D and trimming; V, J and clone size are from that table. This sample holds tens of thousands of clones; 80% to 90% were observed only once. The ten biggest clones cover 6.5% of the sample.

Sequencing input: peripheral blood. The chain joins TRBV2 to TRBJ2-3, with a tentative D gene TRBD1 over 6 matching bases. The sequence derives from a woman aged 60 to 75 with COVID-19, enrolled during active disease. The CDR3 region reads CASSRPQGTEDTQYF. The bases are TGTGCCAGCAGCCGTCCCCAGGGGACGGAAGATACGCAGTATTTT.